Following are 19 T cell receptor beta chains from one sample sequenced in a study of blood T cell repertoires in COVID-19. TCRdb's copy holds only in-frame clones and misses some; the assay was immunoSEQ multiplex PCR. The data hold under 250,000 clones, with about 79% observed a single time. Sample: peripheral blood. The receptors come from a human donor in a cohort sampled during active COVID-19.

The chain has TRBV5-1 and TRBJ2-3; TRBD2 agrees at 10 bases. V gave up 2 bases and J gave up 4 bases; unmatched junction bases: 7. CDR1 is SGHRS, CDR2 YFSETQ, per germline. There are 16 residues in the CDR3. The CDR3 region is CASSLPSGSKPDTQYF. The CDR3 DNA sequence: TGCGCCAGCAGCTTACCTAGCGGGAGTAAGCCAGATACGCAGTATTTT. The entire variable domain, with the rest obtained from reference TRBV5-1 and TRBJ2-3, is as follows: KAGVTQTPRYLIKTRGQQVTLSCSPISGHRSVSWYQQTPGQGLQFLFEYFSETQRNKGNFPGRFSGRQFSNSRSEMNVSTLELGDSALYLCASSLPSGSKPDTQYFGPGTRLTVL.

The genes are TRBV9 and TRBJ2-2; 10 bases line up with TRBD1. The J segment lost 3 bases and the V segment lost 3 bases, leaving 8 bases of the junction unmatched. In germline, CDR1 is SGDLS, CDR2 YYNGEE. The CDR3 has 17 amino acids. The CDR3 bases are TGTGCCAGCAGCGCCGGGACAGGGGCATCGGACACCGGGGAGCTGTTTTTT. Translating it yields CASSAGTGASDTGELFF. Full variable domain (remainder filled in from reference TRBV9 and TRBJ2-2): DSGVTQTPKHLITATGQRVTLRCSPRSGDLSVYWYQQSLDQGLQFLIQYYNGEERAKGNILERFSAQQFPDLHSELNLSSLELGDSALYFCASSAGTGASDTGELFFGEGSRLTVL.

The CDR3 sequence: CASSFMGSSGNSEQFF. Here the CDR3 DNA reads TGTGCCAGCAGCTTTATGGGGTCTAGCGGGAACAGTGAGCAGTTCTTC. The chain carries TRBV7-2 and TRBJ2-1, with 9 nucleotides matching TRBD2. This CDR3 has 16 residues. The trim removed 3 bases at V and 9 bases at J, leaving 12 bases unmatched. CDR1 SGHTA and CDR2 FQGNSA come from the germline V gene.

The CDR3 nucleotides read TGTGCCAGCAGCCCGACAGGGGTGCAGTACTTC. Protein sequence: CASSPTGVQYF. The chain couples TRBV7-8 to TRBJ2-7; 8 bases line up with TRBD1. The CDR3 is 11 amino acids. With 5 bases clipped from V and 9 bases from J, the junction kept 3 bases outside the gene matches. The V gene's germline CDR1 is SGHVS and CDR2 FQNEAQ.

This clone appeared a single time. The sample has other DNA sequences that encode this CDR3 too. The V gene is TRBV3-1 (or the pseudogene TRBV3-2), the J gene TRBJ2-7; tentatively, D is TRBD2 (6 bases). CDR1 and CDR2 (germline): LGHDT, YNNKEL (reference sequence). V lost 1 base and J lost 0, with 10 bases in between. The CDR3 is made up of 15 amino acids. CDR3 in amino acids: CASSQAGVGSYEQYF. DNA for the CDR3: TGTGCCAGCAGCCAAGCGGGAGTCGGCTCCTACGAGCAGTACTTC.

This clone was counted many times. The chain employs TRBV3-1 (or the pseudogene TRBV3-2) and TRBJ2-7; 12 bases match TRBD2. This CDR3 region has 15 residues. CDR1 is LGHDT and CDR2 is YNNKEL in the germline V gene (reference sequence). V lost 1 base and J lost 5; bases outside the gene matches: 3. In DNA form, the CDR3 reads TGTGCCAGCAGCCAAGTGACTAGCGGGAGCGACGAGCAGTACTTC. Amino acids: CASSQVTSGSDEQYF.

This clone turned up a few times. CDR3 residues: CASSVGGASGNTIYF. The CDR3 region has the DNA TGTGCCAGCAGCGTAGGAGGTGCATCTGGAAACACCATATATTTT. The chain carries TRBV9 and TRBJ1-3; D ambiguous. V was trimmed by 0 bases and J by 1 base, leaving 8 bases between them. This CDR3 spans 15 amino acids. Per the germline V gene, CDR1 is SGDLS and CDR2 is YYNGEE.

In this sample, this clone turned up once. V is TRBV10-1 and J is TRBJ2-1, with 7 bases fitting TRBD1. Trimming removed 6 bases from V and 10 bases from J; junction bases left unmatched: 18. The length of the CDR3 is 16 residues. Germline loops: CDR1 WNHNN, CDR2 SYGVQD (reference sequence). DNA for the CDR3: TGCGCCAGCAGCATGGTGCCAGGGGGTACCAAGCGGGAGCAGTTCTTC. It translates to CASSMVPGGTKREQFF.

J is TRBJ2-5 and V is TRBV24-1; TRBD1 matches 7 bases. Trimming at V came to 9 bases and at J to 0 bases, leaving 3 bases not matched to a gene. The length of the CDR3 is 13 residues. Per the germline V gene, CDR1 is KGHDR and CDR2 is SFDVKD. The CDR3 protein is CATLDRDQETQYF. The CDR3 DNA reads TGTGCCACCCTTGACAGGGACCAAGAGACCCAGTACTTC.

This chain connects TRBV19 to TRBJ2-2; 11 bases are a match to TRBD1. The CDR3 is made up of 15 amino acids. The J segment lost 4 bases and the V segment lost 6 bases, leaving 4 bases of the junction unmatched. In germline, CDR1 is LNHDA, CDR2 SQIVND (reference sequence). The CDR3 nucleotides read TGTGCCAGTAGCCACGGGACAGGGGGCACCGGGGAGCTGTTTTTT. Translated, it gives CASSHGTGGTGELFF.

The J gene is TRBJ1-5, the V gene TRBV19; D gene unclear. CDR3 length: 12 residues. Germline V gives CDR1 LNHDA, CDR2 SQIVND (reference sequence). V lost 6 bases and J lost 7, with 10 bases in between. The CDR3 loop reads CASRREDQPQHF. CDR3 DNA: TGTGCCAGTAGACGGGAAGACCAGCCCCAGCATTTT. The whole variable domain, remainder taken from reference TRBV19 and TRBJ1-5, is DGGITQSPKYLFRKEGQNVTLSCEQNLNHDAMYWYRQDPGQGLRLIYYSQIVNDFQKGDIAEGYSVSREKKESFPLTVTSAQKNPTAFYLCASRREDQPQHFGDGTRLSIL.

The chain is built from TRBV29-1 and TRBJ2-1, with TRBD1 as a possible D gene (5 bases). This CDR3 is built from 15 residues. CDR1 is SQVTM and CDR2 is ANQGSEA in the germline V gene. Trimming took off 8 bases at V and 10 bases at J, with 27 bases between the two ends. The CDR3 nucleotides read TGCAGCATTTTACAGGCGGCTTACCCGTTTGGGGAGCAGTTCTTC. Translation gives CSILQAAYPFGEQFF.

A few counts support this clone. The chain links TRBV30 to TRBJ1-5; no definite D call. The V end was cut by 0 bases, the J end by 4 bases, with 7 bases between. Per the germline V gene, CDR1 is GTSNPN and CDR2 is SVGIG (reference sequence). This CDR3 comprises 13 residues. In nucleotides, the CDR3 is TGTGCCTGGAGTGTTCAGAGGAATCAGCCCCAGCATTTT. Translating gives CAWSVQRNQPQHF. The full variable domain, with the rest looked up from reference TRBV30 and TRBJ1-5, is SQTIHQWPATLVQPVGSPLSLECTVEGTSNPNLYWYRQAAGRGLQLLFYSVGIGQISSEVPQNLSASRPQDRQFILSSKKLLLSDSGFYLCAWSVQRNQPQHFGDGTRLSIL.

J is TRBJ2-1 and V is TRBV24-1; 11 bases align to TRBD2. This CDR3 is built from 16 residues. Losses at the gene ends were 4 bases for V and 4 bases for J; bases not matched to a gene: 5. The V gene's germline CDR1 is KGHDR and CDR2 SFDVKD. This chain's CDR3 is CATSETSGGSYNEQFF. The CDR3 bases are TGTGCCACCAGTGAAACTAGCGGGGGAAGTTACAATGAGCAGTTCTTC.

The chain has TRBV4-1 and TRBJ2-7, with TRBD1 identical over 7 bases. The CDR3 loop spans 15 amino acids. Germline-derived CDR1 and CDR2 are MGHRA and YSYEKL. Trimming at V came to 2 bases and at J to 4 bases, leaving 8 bases not matched to a gene. The CDR3 DNA follows: TGCGCCAGCAGCCAAATACAGGGGTCGGAGTACGAGCAGTACTTC. Protein product: CASSQIQGSEYEQYF.

The sample holds one count of this clone. V usage is TRBV5-1 and J usage is TRBJ2-2; tentative D call: TRBD1 (6 bases). The CDR3 spans 13 residues. The germline V gene encodes CDR1 SGHRS and CDR2 YFSETQ. V was trimmed by 5 bases and J by 5 bases, leaving 10 bases between them. The CDR3 DNA sequence: TGCGCCAGCAGGCTGAGGGGGACCGGGGAGCTGTTTTTT. Its protein is CASRLRGTGELFF.

The chain employs TRBV9 and TRBJ2-7, with 10 nucleotides matching TRBD2. The CDR3 extends over 15 amino acids. With V trimmed by 0 bases and J by 4 bases, 4 bases remained unmatched. Per germline, CDR1 SGDLS and CDR2 YYNGEE. The CDR3 loop reads CASSVGTSGKYEQYF. The CDR3 DNA sequence: TGTGCCAGCAGCGTAGGCACTAGCGGGAAGTACGAGCAGTACTTC.

About this clone itself: A much larger clone lies one base from this, so it may be a read error. Other DNA sequences in this sample translate to the same CDR3. The genes are TRBV19 and TRBJ1-5; D gene unclear. Germline V gene sequence: CDR1 LNHDA, CDR2 SQIVND (reference sequence). The CDR3 covers 16 residues. CDR3 coding DNA: TGTGCCAGTAGTGTAATAGCCCTGGGAGGCAATCAACCCCAGCATTTT. It encodes CASSVIALGGNQPQHF.

The chain recombines TRBV28 with TRBJ2-7; no definite D call. The V gene's germline CDR1 is MDHEN and CDR2 SYDVKM. The CDR3 is 15 residues long. Trimming cost V 6 bases and J 1 base, with 16 bases left between them. For the CDR3, the DNA is TGTGCCAGCAGCCCCTCCCGAGGTTGGTCCTACGAGCAGTACTTC. Translating gives CASSPSRGWSYEQYF.